The present entry profiles one T cell receptor beta chain with its context. The antigen remains undetermined. Before the COVID-19 pandemic, during about 2010-2018, CD4+ T cells were taken from unexposed donors. After about 10 days of culture, CD4+ T cells were isolated. Fresh IL-2 medium replaced half the medium on days 3 and 7. V trimming: 6 bases; J trimming: 0 bases; junction bases outside the gene matches: 4. Germline values: CDR1 ENHRY, CDR2 SYGVKD. The length of the CDR3 is 15 residues. The assay was immunoSEQ multiplex PCR, and TCRdb's table has in-frame clones only and misses some. Altogether almost 30,000 clones are present, 70% to 85% being singletons, with the ten largest covering over 12%. The sample is drawn from a study of CD4 T cells in relation to SARS-CoV-2 and coronaviruses. General study findings and limits: Each donor contributed either pre-pandemic or post-infection samples, not both.

The receptor was isolated from a human donor in good health. The sample was CD4+ T cells from PBMCs, cultured in vitro. The chain employs TRBV10-3 and TRBJ2-3; 9 bases fit TRBD2. CDR3 loop: CAISVGLASTDTQYF. The CDR3 coding sequence is TGTGCCATCAGCGTCGGACTAGCGAGCACAGATACGCAGTATTTT.